This note documents a single T cell receptor (beta chain) sequence. Authors' data handling: Quantification of nucleated cells was approximated via reference gene primer amplification. The protocol was immunoSEQ multiplex PCR, while the TCRdb copy is restricted to in-frame clones and leaves out a portion. V and J calls and clone size are given by that table; D and trimming were obtained from the DNA. The sample shows over 75,000 clones, roughly 87% of them seen only once. The CDR3 extends over 12 amino acids. V lost 1 base to trimming and J lost 14 bases, with 11 bases between them. Per germline, CDR1 LGHNA and CDR2 YNFKEQ. These data originate in a study of blood T cell repertoires in COVID-19. Looking at the study overall: Sites in the United States, Italy and Spain provided acute and convalescent COVID-19 samples. The cDNA or gDNA used as material had been derived from T cells, B-cell-depleted T cells, or PBMCs.

The clonotype was recovered from a woman aged 80 or older with active COVID-19. Sequencing input: peripheral blood. V is TRBV4-2 and J is TRBJ1-4; D remains ambiguous. CDR3 amino acids: CASSQAPRALFF. The CDR3 DNA reads TGTGCCAGCAGCCAAGCCCCGAGGGCGCTGTTTTTT.